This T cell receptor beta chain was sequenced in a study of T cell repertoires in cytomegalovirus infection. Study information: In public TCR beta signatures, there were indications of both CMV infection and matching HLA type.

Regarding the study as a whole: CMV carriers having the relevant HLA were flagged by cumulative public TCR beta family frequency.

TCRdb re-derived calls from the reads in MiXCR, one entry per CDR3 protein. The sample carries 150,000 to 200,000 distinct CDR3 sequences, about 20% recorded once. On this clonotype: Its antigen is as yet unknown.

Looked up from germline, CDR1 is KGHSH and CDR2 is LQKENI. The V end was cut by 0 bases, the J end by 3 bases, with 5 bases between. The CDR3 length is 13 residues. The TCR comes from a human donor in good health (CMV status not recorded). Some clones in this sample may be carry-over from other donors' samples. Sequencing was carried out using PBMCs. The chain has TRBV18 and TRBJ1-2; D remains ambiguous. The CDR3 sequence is CASSPPGDYGYTF. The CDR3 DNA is TGTGCCAGCTCACCACCGGGAGACTATGGCTACACCTTC.